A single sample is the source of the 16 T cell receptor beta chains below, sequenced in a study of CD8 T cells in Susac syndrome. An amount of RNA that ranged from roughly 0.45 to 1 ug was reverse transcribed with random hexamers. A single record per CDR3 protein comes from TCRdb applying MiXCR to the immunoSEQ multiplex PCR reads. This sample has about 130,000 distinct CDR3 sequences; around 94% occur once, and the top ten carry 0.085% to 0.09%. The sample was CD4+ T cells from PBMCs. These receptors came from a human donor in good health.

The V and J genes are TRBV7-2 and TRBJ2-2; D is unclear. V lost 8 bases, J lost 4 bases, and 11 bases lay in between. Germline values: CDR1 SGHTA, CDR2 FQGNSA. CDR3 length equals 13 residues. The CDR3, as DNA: TGTGCCAGCGCGACGATGCCCACCGGGGAGCTGTTTTTT. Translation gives CASATMPTGELFF.

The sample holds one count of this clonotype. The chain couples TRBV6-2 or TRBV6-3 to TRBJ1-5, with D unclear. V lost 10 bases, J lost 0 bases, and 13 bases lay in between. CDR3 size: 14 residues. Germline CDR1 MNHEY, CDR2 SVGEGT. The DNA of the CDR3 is TGTGCCACCACTCGCCAGCGTAGCAATCAGCCCCAGCATTTT. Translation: CATTRQRSNQPQHF.

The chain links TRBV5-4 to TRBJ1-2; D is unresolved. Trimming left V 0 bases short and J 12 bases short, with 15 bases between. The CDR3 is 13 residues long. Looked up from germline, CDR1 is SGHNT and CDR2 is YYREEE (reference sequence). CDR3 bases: TGTGCCAGCAGCTTGGAATGGGGTGGCGTAAACACCTTC. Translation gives CASSLEWGGVNTF. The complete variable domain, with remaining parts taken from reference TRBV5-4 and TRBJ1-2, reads ETGVTQSPTHLIKTRGQQVTLRCSSQSGHNTVSWYQQALGQGPQFIFQYYREEENGRGNFPPRFSGLQFPNYSSELNVNALELDDSALYLCASSLEWGGVNTFGSGTRLTVV.

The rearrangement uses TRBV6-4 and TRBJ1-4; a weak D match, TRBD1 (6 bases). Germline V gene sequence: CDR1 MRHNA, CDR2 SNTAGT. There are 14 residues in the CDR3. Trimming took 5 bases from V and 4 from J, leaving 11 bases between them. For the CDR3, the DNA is TGTGCCAGCAGTCCTGACAGGTTTAATGAAAAACTGTTTTTT. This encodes CASSPDRFNEKLFF.

The CDR3 region has the DNA TGCAGTGCTACCGGACTAGCGGGAATAAGTTTGGGCGAGCAGTACTTC. It yields the protein CSATGLAGISLGEQYF. V usage is TRBV20-1 and J usage is TRBJ2-7; 12 bases are shared with TRBD2. This CDR3 region has 16 residues. Germline CDR1 DFQATT, CDR2 SNEGSKA (reference sequence). V lost 4 bases, J lost 6 bases, and 13 bases stayed unmatched.

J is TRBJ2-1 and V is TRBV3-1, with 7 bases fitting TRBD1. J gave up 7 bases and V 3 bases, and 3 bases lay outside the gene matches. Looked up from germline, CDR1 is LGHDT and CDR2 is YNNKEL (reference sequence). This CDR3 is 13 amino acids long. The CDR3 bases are TGTGCCAGCAGCCACCCCAGGGGGAATGAGCAGTTCTTC. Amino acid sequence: CASSHPRGNEQFF.

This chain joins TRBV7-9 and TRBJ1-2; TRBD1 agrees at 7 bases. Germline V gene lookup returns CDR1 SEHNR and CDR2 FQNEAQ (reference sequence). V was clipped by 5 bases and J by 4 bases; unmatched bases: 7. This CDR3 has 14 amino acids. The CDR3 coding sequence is TGTGCCAGCAGCCCAGGGACAGCGGTCTATGGCTACACCTTC. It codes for CASSPGTAVYGYTF.

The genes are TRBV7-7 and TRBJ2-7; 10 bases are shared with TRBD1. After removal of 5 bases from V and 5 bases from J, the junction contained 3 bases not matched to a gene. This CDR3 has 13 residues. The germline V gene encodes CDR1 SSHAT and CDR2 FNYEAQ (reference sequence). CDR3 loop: CASSRDRGHEQYF. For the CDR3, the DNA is TGTGCCAGCAGCCGGGACAGGGGCCACGAGCAGTACTTC.

The CDR3 DNA follows: TGTGCCTGCTCGAGAGTCGACAAGAACTATGGCTACACCTTC. Translated: CACSRVDKNYGYTF. The chain employs TRBV30 and TRBJ1-2; D gene uncertain. The CDR3 has 14 amino acids. The germline CDR1 and CDR2 sequences are GTSNPN and SVGIG (reference sequence). The V end was cut by 6 bases, the J end by 2 bases, with 16 bases between.

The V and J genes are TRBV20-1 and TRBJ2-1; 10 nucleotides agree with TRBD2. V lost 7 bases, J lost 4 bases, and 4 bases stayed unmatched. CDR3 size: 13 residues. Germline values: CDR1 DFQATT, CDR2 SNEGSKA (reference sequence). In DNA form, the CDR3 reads TGCAGTGTAGCGGGAGGTGGTTACAATGAGCAGTTCTTC. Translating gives CSVAGGGYNEQFF.

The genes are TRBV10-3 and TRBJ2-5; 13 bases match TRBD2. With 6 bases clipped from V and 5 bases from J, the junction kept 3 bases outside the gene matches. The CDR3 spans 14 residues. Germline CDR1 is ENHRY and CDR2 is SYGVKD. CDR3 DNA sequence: TGTGCCATCAGCGGACTAGCGGGAGATGAGACCCAGTACTTC. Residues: CAISGLAGDETQYF.

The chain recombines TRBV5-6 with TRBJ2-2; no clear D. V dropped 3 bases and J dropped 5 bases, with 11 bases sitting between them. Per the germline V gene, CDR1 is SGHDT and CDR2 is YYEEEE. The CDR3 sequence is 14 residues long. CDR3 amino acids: CASSSWRRTGELFF. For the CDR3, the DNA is TGTGCCAGCAGCTCGTGGAGAAGAACCGGGGAGCTGTTTTTT.

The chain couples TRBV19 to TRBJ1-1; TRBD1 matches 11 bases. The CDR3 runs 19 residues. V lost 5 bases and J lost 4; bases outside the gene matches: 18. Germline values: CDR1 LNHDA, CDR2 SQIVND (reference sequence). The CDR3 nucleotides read TGTGCCAGTAGTCCGCATCCCGGGACAGGGGGAGGTTTGGGCACTGAAGCTTTCTTT. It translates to CASSPHPGTGGGLGTEAFF.

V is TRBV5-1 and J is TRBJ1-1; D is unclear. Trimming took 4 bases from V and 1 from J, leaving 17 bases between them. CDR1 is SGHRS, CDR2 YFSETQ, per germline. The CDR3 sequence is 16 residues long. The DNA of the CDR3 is TGCGCCAGCAGCCCGGCCGGAGGTGGAGGGAACACTGAAGCTTTCTTT. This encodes CASSPAGGGGNTEAFF.

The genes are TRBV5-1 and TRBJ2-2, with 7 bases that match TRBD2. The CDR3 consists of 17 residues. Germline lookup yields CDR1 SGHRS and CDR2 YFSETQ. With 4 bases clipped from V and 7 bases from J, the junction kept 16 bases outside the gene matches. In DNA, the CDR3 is TGCGCCAGCAGCCTCGACGGGACTAATGGGGCCGGCGGGGAGCTGTTTTTT. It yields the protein CASSLDGTNGAGGELFF. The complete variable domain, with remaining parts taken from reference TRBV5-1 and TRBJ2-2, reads KAGVTQTPRYLIKTRGQQVTLSCSPISGHRSVSWYQQTPGQGLQFLFEYFSETQRNKGNFPGRFSGRQFSNSRSEMNVSTLELGDSALYLCASSLDGTNGAGGELFFGEGSRLTVL.

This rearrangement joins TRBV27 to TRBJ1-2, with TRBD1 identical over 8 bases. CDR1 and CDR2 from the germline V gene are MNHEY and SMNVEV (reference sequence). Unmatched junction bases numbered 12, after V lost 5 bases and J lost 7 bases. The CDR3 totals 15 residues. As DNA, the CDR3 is TGTGCCAGCAGTGAATCGGACAGGGTCGGCCGTGGCTACACCTTC. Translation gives CASSESDRVGRGYTF.